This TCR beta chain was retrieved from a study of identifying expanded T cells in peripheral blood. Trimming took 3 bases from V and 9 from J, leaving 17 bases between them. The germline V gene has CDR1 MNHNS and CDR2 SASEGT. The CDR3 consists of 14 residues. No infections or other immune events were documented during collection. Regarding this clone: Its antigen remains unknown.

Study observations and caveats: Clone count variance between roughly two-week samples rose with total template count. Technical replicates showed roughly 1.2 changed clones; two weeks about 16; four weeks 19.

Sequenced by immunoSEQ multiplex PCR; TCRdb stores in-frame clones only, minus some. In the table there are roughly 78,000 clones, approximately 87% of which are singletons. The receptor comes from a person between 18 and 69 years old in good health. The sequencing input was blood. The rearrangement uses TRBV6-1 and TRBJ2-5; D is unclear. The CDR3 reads CASSESPGFGSQYF. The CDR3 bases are TGTGCCAGCAGTGAGTCCCCTGGCTTCGGCTCCCAGTACTTC.